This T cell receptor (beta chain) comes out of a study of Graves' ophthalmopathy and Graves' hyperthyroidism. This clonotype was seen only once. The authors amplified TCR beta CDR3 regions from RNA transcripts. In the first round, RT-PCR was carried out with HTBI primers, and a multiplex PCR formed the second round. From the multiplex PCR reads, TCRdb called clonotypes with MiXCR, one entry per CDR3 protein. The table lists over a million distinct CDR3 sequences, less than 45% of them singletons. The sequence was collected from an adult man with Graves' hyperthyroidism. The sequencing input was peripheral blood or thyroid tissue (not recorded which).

The CDR3 DNA follows: TGCAGCAAGGCGGTCAATCAGCCCCAGCATTTT. The encoded protein is CSKAVNQPQHF. The J gene is TRBJ1-5, the V gene TRBV29-1, with D unresolved. In germline, CDR1 is SQVTM, CDR2 ANQGSEA. This CDR3 contains 11 residues. Between the trimmed V and J ends, which lost 8 bases and 3 bases, there was a span of 8 bases.